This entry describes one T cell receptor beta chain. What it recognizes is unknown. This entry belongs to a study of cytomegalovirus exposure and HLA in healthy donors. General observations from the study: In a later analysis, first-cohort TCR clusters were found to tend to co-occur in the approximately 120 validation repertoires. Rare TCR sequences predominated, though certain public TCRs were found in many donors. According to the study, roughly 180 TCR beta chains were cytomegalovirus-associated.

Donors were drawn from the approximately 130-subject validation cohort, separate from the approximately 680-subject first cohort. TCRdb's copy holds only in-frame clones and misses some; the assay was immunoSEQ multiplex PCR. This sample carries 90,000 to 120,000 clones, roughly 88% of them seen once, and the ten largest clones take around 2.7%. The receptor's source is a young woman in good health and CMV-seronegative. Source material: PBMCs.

The CDR3 spells CASTPISGLNTEAFF. The CDR3 DNA is TGTGCCAGCACCCCGATTTCAGGTTTGAACACTGAAGCTTTCTTT. The V and J genes are TRBV7-9 and TRBJ1-1; D is undetermined. CDR3 length: 15 amino acids. Germline loops: CDR1 SEHNR, CDR2 FQNEAQ (reference sequence). Trimming stripped 7 bases from V and 0 bases from J, with 15 bases between.